The present T cell receptor (beta chain) was sequenced within a study of shared clonotypes between healthy human individuals. To note about this clone: What it recognizes is unknown.

Notes on the study in general: Tissues were not sampled, only blood, and their repertoires likely differ. Large depth notwithstanding, sorted-subset sequencing proved incomplete by rarefaction.

This table comes from immunoSEQ multiplex PCR, and its TCRdb copy is limited to in-frame clones, with some not included. The profile shows around 1.4 million clones, just under 99% of them singletons. Germline assignment: CDR1 SGHRS and CDR2 YFSETQ. The length of the CDR3 is 17 residues. The trim removed 1 base at V and 3 bases at J, leaving 11 bases unmatched. The V call is TRBV5-1, the J call TRBJ2-3; 7 bases map to TRBD1. The specimen was naive CD4+ T cells sorted from blood. Subset described: CD45RA+ positively selected. This sequence originates from a young man in good health. The CDR3 DNA follows: TGCGCCAGCAGCTTGTTCAATTACAGGGGAGAAACAGATACGCAGTATTTT. This sequence encodes CASSLFNYRGETDTQYF.